This T cell receptor (beta chain) was recorded in a study of blood T cell repertoires in COVID-19. The data were produced by immunoSEQ multiplex PCR, yet TCRdb's version contains in-frame clones alone and is incomplete. This table holds approximately 50,000 clones, around 85% found once. CDR1 and CDR2 (germline): KGHSH, LQKENI. The V end was cut by 1 base, the J end by 6 bases, with 15 bases between. This CDR3 comprises 15 residues. The clonotype comes from a man aged 55 to 69 with acute or convalescent COVID-19. This chain connects TRBV18 to TRBJ1-1; no definite D call. Sequencing was carried out using peripheral blood. The CDR3 here is CASSPLDRTGAEAFF. The DNA of the CDR3 is TGTGCCAGCTCACCACTGGACCGGACCGGGGCTGAAGCTTTCTTT.